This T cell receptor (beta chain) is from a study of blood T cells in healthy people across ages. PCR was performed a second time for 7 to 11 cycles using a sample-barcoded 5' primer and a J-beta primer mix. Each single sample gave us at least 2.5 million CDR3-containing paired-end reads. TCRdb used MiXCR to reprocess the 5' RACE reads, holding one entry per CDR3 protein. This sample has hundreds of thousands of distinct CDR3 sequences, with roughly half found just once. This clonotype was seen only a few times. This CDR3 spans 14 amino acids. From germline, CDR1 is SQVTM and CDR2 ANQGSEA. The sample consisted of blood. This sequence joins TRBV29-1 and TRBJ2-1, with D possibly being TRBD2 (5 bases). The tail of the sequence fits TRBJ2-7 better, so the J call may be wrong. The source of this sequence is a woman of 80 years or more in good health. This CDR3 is CSVGTSTLYNEQYF. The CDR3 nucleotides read TGCAGCGTTGGGACTTCAACCCTCTACAATGAGCAGTACTTC.